The clone carrying this TCR beta chain appeared once. The antigen is not known. Sequencing of the DNA from cultured CD4+ T cells was carried out with the Oncomine TCR Beta short-read assay. Using its own MiXCR run on the PCR reads, TCRdb lists one record per CDR3 protein. The sample yields several thousand distinct CDR3 sequences, less than 50% seen once. The CDR3 is made up of 14 amino acids. The V end was cut by 3 bases, the J end by 4 bases, with 10 bases between. In germline, CDR1 is LNHDA, CDR2 SQIVND (reference sequence). These data are taken from a study of vaccination and CD4 T cells after COVID-19. The treatment here: approximately 10-day PBMC culture with coronavirus spike peptide pools or control peptides (ViraFEST assay). During the years 2011-2018, before the COVID-19 pandemic, the unexposed donor's CD4+ T cells were collected.

Sequencing was carried out using CD4+ T cells from blood, cultured in vitro. The chain combines TRBV19 with TRBJ1-3; D not certain. The source of this sequence is a human donor in good health. The CDR3 bases are TGTGCCAGTAGTATCCCAGGCCCCGGAAACACCATATATTTT. As protein: CASSIPGPGNTIYF.